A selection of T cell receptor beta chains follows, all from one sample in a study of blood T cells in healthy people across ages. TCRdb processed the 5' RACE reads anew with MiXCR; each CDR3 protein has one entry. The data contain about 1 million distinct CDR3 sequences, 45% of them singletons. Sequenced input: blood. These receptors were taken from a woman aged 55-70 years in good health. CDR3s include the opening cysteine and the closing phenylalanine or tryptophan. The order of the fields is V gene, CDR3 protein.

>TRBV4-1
CASSQDQLAGVFSSYNEQFF
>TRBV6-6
CASRSPGQGFSPLHF
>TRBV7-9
CASSLVGGIQLDTQYF
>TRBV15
CATSRPPADTQYF
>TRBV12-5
CASGLVPGGTSGRNSYEQYF
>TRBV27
CASSYRDSSSGNYGYTF
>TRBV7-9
CASSSDPGDGPYEQYF
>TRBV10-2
CASRGRTVLGEQYF
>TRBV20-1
CSARNRDSAYEQYF
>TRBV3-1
CASSQAGRIITDTQYF
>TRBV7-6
CASSLDHGAYEQYF
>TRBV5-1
CASRGSGRVPYTDTQYF
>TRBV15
CATSSSQDSYEQYF
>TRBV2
CASSTGFGLAGAKSSTDTQYF
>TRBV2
CASSEESGRKNIQYF
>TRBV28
CASSASGIGKNIQYF
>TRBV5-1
CASMGTAQETQYF
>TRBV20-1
CSAPGLRSYEQYF
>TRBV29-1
CSVEESGSYEQYF
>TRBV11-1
CASSVNRGREYEQYF
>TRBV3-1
CASSPDRVPLNTQYF
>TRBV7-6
CASSLEPGGAEQYF
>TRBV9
CASSPSGGWRNEQFF
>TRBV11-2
CASRSTGAAWFGYTF
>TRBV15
CATSRGSGRLDTQYF
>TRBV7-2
CASSLDGTAVTSTYEQYF
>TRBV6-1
CASSESGGRFQPQHF
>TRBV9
CASSVETGTDTRYF
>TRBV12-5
CASGLGTSYEQYF
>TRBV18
CASSGQGCGDGYTF
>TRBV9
CASSVEGEGEQFF
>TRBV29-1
CSARTYGYEQYF
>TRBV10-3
CAISQDGTSTDTQYF
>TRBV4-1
CASSQAGLAGVEVYEQYF
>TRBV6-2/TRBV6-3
CASSFYGDEQFF
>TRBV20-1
CSARKDSTDTQYF
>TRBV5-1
CASSLEGQGNYGYTF
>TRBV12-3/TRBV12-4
CASRSGTYNEQYF
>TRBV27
CASRPGANQPQHF
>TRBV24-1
CATSAVDGATYNEQFF
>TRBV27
CASSLGAGRGPNQPQHF
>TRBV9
CASSVIGANEQYF
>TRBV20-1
CSANRGGSEKLFF
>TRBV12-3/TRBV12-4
CASSLHGSGVGSPLHF
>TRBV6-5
CASSYGLTSSYNEQFF
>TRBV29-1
CSVLSGYEQYF
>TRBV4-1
CASSQEDRFNTGELFF
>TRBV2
CASRNRLITSYEQYF
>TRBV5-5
CASSLPGDTATQYF
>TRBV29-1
CSVGTGNYNEQFF
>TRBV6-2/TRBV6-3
CASSSSGLNNEQYF
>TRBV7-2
CASSSPRTSGRTLNEQFF
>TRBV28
CASSFLRRGRTGTYNEQFF
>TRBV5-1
CASSWGGQGLETQYF
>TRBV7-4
CASSSITDRADNEQFF